This TCR beta chain was sequenced in a study of identical twins. This clonotype was counted a few times. Trimming took 5 bases from V and 2 from J; bases not matched to a gene: 7. Germline values: CDR1 SGHRS, CDR2 YFSETQ. The CDR3 is 15 amino acids. TCRdb passed the 5' RACE reads through MiXCR, listing each CDR3 protein once. Of hundreds of thousands of distinct CDR3 sequences in the sample, over 5% are singletons; the top ten hold approximately 2%. The origin of this receptor is a man between 18 and 29 years old in good health. This sequence joins TRBV5-1 and TRBJ2-3; TRBD2 agrees at 8 bases. The sequencing sample was made of naive T cells sorted from blood. CDR3 amino acids: CASRALAAITDTQYF. Here the CDR3 DNA reads TGCGCCAGCAGGGCACTAGCGGCGATCACAGATACGCAGTATTTT.